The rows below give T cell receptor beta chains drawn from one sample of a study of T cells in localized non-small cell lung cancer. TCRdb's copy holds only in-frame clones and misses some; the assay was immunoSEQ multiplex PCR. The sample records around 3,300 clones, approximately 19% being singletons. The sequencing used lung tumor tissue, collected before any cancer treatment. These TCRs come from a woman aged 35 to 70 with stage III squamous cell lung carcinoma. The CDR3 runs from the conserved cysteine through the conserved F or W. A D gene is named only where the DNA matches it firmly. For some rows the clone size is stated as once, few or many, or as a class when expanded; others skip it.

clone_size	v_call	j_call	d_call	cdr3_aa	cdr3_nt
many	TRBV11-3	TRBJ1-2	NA	CASSLTWAVDSYGYTF	TGTGCCAGCAGCTTAACGTGGGCAGTAGACTCCTATGGCTACACCTTC
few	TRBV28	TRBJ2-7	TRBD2	CASSSKGLSLGEQYF	TGTGCCAGCAGTTCCAAGGGACTATCCCTCGGCGAGCAGTACTTC
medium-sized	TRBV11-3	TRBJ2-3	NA	CASSLGAVPTDTQYF	TGTGCCAGCAGCCTTGGGGCGGTACCTACAGATACGCAGTATTTT
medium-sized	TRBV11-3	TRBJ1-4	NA	CASSRARTANEKLFF	TGTGCCAGCAGCAGGGCCCGGACAGCTAATGAAAAACTGTTTTTT
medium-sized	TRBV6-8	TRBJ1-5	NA	CASSYTSNQPQHF	TGTGCCAGCAGTTACACCAGCAATCAGCCCCAGCATTTT
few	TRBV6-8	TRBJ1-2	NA	CASSYSDAASYTF	TGTGCCAGCAGTTACTCAGACGCGGCGAGCTACACCTTC
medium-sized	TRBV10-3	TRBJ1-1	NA	CAISEPVDNTEAFF	TGTGCCATCAGTGAGCCGGTAGATAACACTGAAGCTTTCTTT
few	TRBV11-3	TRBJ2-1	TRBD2	CASSFTPTSGINEQFF	TGTGCCAGCAGCTTTACCCCGACTAGCGGGATAAATGAGCAGTTCTTC
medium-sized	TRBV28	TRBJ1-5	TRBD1	CASSGDRSNQPQHF	TGTGCCAGCAGCGGGGACAGGTCTAATCAGCCCCAGCATTTT
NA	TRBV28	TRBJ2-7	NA	CASSSTGPPYEQYF	TGTGCCAGCAGTTCCACGGGGCCCCCTTACGAGCAGTACTTC
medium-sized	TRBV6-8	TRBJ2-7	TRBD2	CASRGTSGSSYEQYF	TGTGCCAGCAGAGGGACTAGCGGGAGCTCCTACGAGCAGTACTTC
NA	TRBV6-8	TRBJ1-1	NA	CASSYIGVGTEAFF	TGTGCCAGCAGTTACATTGGGGTGGGCACTGAAGCTTTCTTT
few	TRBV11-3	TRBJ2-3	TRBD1	CASRSGQDGTDTQYF	TGTGCCAGCAGGTCGGGACAGGATGGAACAGATACGCAGTATTTT
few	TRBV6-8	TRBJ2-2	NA	CASSPLGGAYGELFF	TGTGCCAGCAGTCCACTGGGGGGCGCATACGGGGAGCTGTTTTTT
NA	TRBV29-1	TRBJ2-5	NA	CSVDPTRNGETQYF	TGCAGCGTTGACCCCACAAGAAATGGGGAGACCCAGTACTTC
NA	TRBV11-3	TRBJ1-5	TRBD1	CASSLFRGEGNQPQHF	TGTGCCAGCAGCTTGTTCAGGGGGGAGGGTAATCAGCCCCAGCATTTT
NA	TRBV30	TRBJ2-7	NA	CAWSASPGVEQYF	TGTGCCTGGAGTGCTAGCCCTGGCGTGGAGCAGTACTTC
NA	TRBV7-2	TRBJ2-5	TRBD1	CASSPGTEETQYF	TGTGCCAGCAGCCCCGGGACAGAAGAGACCCAGTACTTC